Listed here are 21 T cell receptor beta chains from one sample, sequenced in a study of PD-1 blockade in classical Hodgkin lymphoma. Some clones are missing from TCRdb's copy, which holds only in-frame ones; the method was immunoSEQ multiplex PCR. The sample shows 100,000 or so clones, around 90% of them seen only once. Specified time point: cycle 4 day 1 (C4D1), after 5 to 7 weeks of nivolumab. Relapses following autologous stem cell transplantation were seen in all patients, with brentuximab vedotin exposure varying. Source: peripheral blood mononuclear cells (PBMCs), taken before the fourth cycle of nivolumab. All receptors come from a human donor with classical Hodgkin lymphoma.

In its sample, this clone was seen once. This CDR3 reads CASNRGGANTEAFF. The DNA of the CDR3 is TGTGCCAGCAACAGAGGGGGCGCGAACACTGAAGCTTTCTTT. The chain combines TRBV18 with TRBJ1-1; 7 nucleotides agree with TRBD1. Germline CDR1 and CDR2: KGHSH and LQKENI. This CDR3 is 14 amino acids long. J gave up 1 base and V 8 bases, and 7 bases lay outside the gene matches.

This clone has a single count. The chain uses TRBV6-5 and TRBJ2-7; D is possibly TRBD1 (6 bases). Looked up from germline, CDR1 is MNHEY and CDR2 is SVGAGI. This CDR3 is 13 amino acids long. V was cut by 6 bases and J by 7 bases, with 16 bases left in between. The CDR3, as DNA: TGTGCCAGCAGCAGGACAGTTTTTGGGGAGCAGTACTTC. Translation: CASSRTVFGEQYF.

The V gene is TRBV30, the J gene TRBJ1-2, with D unclear. V dropped 1 base and J dropped 1 base, with 7 bases sitting between them. The germline CDR1 and CDR2 sequences are GTSNPN and SVGIG (reference sequence). This CDR3 is built from 13 residues. In nucleotides, the CDR3 is TGTGCCTGGAGTGAAACAGTTAACTATGGCTACACCTTC. This gives the protein CAWSETVNYGYTF. The variable domain in full, with the rest retrieved from reference TRBV30 and TRBJ1-2, is SQTIHQWPATLVQPVGSPLSLECTVEGTSNPNLYWYRQAAGRGLQLLFYSVGIGQISSEVPQNLSASRPQDRQFILSSKKLLLSDSGFYLCAWSETVNYGYTFGSGTRLTVV.

The genes are TRBV7-9 and TRBJ2-7; D unresolved. In germline, CDR1 is SEHNR, CDR2 FQNEAQ (reference sequence). Trimming stripped 5 bases from V and 4 bases from J, with 18 bases between. This CDR3 has 15 residues. The CDR3 sequence: CASSRPTLGQYEQYF. CDR3 in DNA: TGTGCCAGCAGCCGACCCACACTGGGCCAATACGAGCAGTACTTC.

The V and J genes are TRBV19 and TRBJ2-7; no clear D. The V and J ends lost 3 bases and 2 bases respectively, with 8 bases between them. This CDR3 region has 13 residues. Germline-derived CDR1 and CDR2 are LNHDA and SQIVND (reference sequence). This CDR3 is CASSIEPTYEQYF. CDR3 bases: TGTGCCAGTAGTATCGAACCGACCTACGAGCAGTACTTC.

The V and J genes are TRBV28 and TRBJ1-2; D is perhaps TRBD1 (5 bases). With 5 bases removed from V and 5 bases from J, the gap between germline ends came to 15 bases. Germline V gene sequence: CDR1 MDHEN, CDR2 SYDVKM. CDR3 length equals 14 residues. Written as DNA, the CDR3 is TGTGCCAGCAGTCCGGGACCTTTGCCTTATGGCTACACCTTC. It encodes CASSPGPLPYGYTF.

This sequence joins TRBV10-2 and TRBJ2-5; 8 positions match TRBD2. With 3 bases clipped from V and 0 bases from J, the junction kept 6 bases outside the gene matches. The CDR3 covers 16 residues. Germline CDR1 is WSHSY and CDR2 is SAAADI. The CDR3 here is CASSDRAGAHQETQYF. The CDR3 region has the DNA TGCGCCAGCAGTGACAGAGCGGGAGCCCACCAAGAGACCCAGTACTTC.

This clone appeared once. The gene calls are TRBV7-9 and TRBJ2-7; possible D gene TRBD2, 6 bases. The germline V and J ends were trimmed by 5 bases and 2 bases, with 16 bases remaining between them. Per the germline V gene, CDR1 is SEHNR and CDR2 is FQNEAQ (reference sequence). The CDR3 extends over 15 amino acids. CDR3 in amino acids: CASSLRDGLTYEQYF. In DNA, the CDR3 is TGTGCCAGCAGCCTCCGGGACGGACTAACCTACGAGCAGTACTTC. Based on the CDR3 plus reference TRBV7-9 and TRBJ2-7, the full variable domain is DTGVSQNPRHKITKRGQNVTFRCDPISEHNRLYWYRQTLGQGPEFLTYFQNEAQLEKSRLLSDRFSAERPKGSFSTLEIQRTEQGDSAMYLCASSLRDGLTYEQYFGPGTRLTVT.

The CDR3 region is CASSQDLNRPYGYTF. The CDR3, as DNA: TGCGCCAGCAGCCAAGATCTCAACAGACCCTATGGCTACACCTTC. The chain links TRBV4-3 to TRBJ1-2; no clear D gene. Germline values: CDR1 LGHNA, CDR2 YSLEER. V dropped 0 bases and J dropped 4 bases, with 12 bases sitting between them. The CDR3 totals 15 residues.

V usage is TRBV5-1 and J usage is TRBJ2-5, with TRBD2 matching over 9 bases. Germline V gene sequence: CDR1 SGHRS, CDR2 YFSETQ. The CDR3 loop spans 16 amino acids. J lost 0 bases, V lost 0 bases, and 3 bases had no gene match. The CDR3 DNA reads TGCGCCAGCAGCTTGGGGGTAGCGGGGGACCAAGAGACCCAGTACTTC. Its protein product is CASSLGVAGDQETQYF.

V is TRBV20-1 and J is TRBJ1-2; weak D call: TRBD1 (5 bases). Looked up from germline, CDR1 is DFQATT and CDR2 is SNEGSKA (reference sequence). The CDR3 has 11 residues. Trimming cost V 6 bases and J 8 bases, with 13 bases left between them. The CDR3 region has the DNA TGCAGTGCCCGAATGGGGACGGGCTACACCTTC. Translated, it gives CSARMGTGYTF.

The rearrangement links TRBV6-6 to TRBJ1-2, with unresolved D. The CDR3 loop spans 14 amino acids. Germline-derived CDR1 and CDR2 are MNHNY and SVGAGI (reference sequence). Trimming removed 6 bases from V and 5 bases from J, with 16 bases in between. The CDR3 is CASSSQPGQYGYTF. CDR3 nucleotides: TGTGCCAGCAGCTCACAACCAGGCCAGTATGGCTACACCTTC.

The chain combines TRBV11-2 with TRBJ2-1; possibly TRBD1 or TRBD2 for D (7 bases each). CDR1 SGHAT and CDR2 FQNNGV come from the germline V gene. The germline V and J ends were trimmed by 4 bases and 9 bases, with 25 bases remaining between them. The CDR3 is made up of 17 amino acids. CDR3 bases: TGTGCCAGCAGCTACGGACAGGATATAGCGGGCAGGATTGAGCAGTTCTTC. It yields the protein CASSYGQDIAGRIEQFF.

The rearrangement links TRBV4-2 to TRBJ2-2, with 11 bases fitting TRBD2. Germline V gene lookup returns CDR1 LGHNA and CDR2 YNFKEQ. The J segment lost 4 bases and the V segment lost 5 bases, leaving 9 bases of the junction unmatched. CDR3 size: 17 residues. The DNA of the CDR3 is TGTGCCAGCAGCGAAGGGCTAGCGGGAGGCCTCACCGGGGAGCTGTTTTTT. It specifies CASSEGLAGGLTGELFF.

The chain employs TRBV28 and TRBJ2-7; perhaps TRBD1 as D (5 bases). The germline CDR1 and CDR2 sequences are MDHEN and SYDVKM. The CDR3 is 15 amino acids. V was cut by 7 bases and J by 4 bases, with 20 bases left in between. The CDR3 region is CASNVLGDSTYEQYF. CDR3 DNA sequence: TGTGCCAGCAACGTTCTCGGCGACAGTACTTACGAGCAGTACTTC.

This chain links TRBV7-9 with TRBJ1-1; D is ambiguous. There are 15 residues in the CDR3. Germline V gene data show CDR1 as SEHNR and CDR2 as FQNEAQ (reference sequence). Trimming left V 6 bases short and J 6 bases short, with 20 bases between. CDR3 region: CASRRPGVGEPEAFF. CDR3 in DNA: TGTGCCAGCAGGCGCCCGGGAGTTGGGGAACCTGAAGCTTTCTTT.

The chain joins TRBV7-9 to TRBJ2-1; D is perhaps TRBD1 (5 bases). This CDR3 contains 14 residues. The germline CDR1 and CDR2 sequences are SEHNR and FQNEAQ (reference sequence). V lost 3 bases and J 3 bases, leaving 9 bases between the germline ends. CDR3 residues: CASSLSRDYNEQFF. The DNA for the CDR3 is TGTGCCAGCAGCTTGTCCAGGGACTACAATGAGCAGTTCTTC.

This chain uses TRBV28 with TRBJ1-2; D may be TRBD1 (6 bases). This CDR3 is 18 amino acids long. CDR1 and CDR2 (germline): MDHEN, SYDVKM. V was trimmed by 6 bases and J by 1 base, leaving 24 bases between them. The CDR3 nucleotides read TGTGCCAGCAGGCAGACAGGTTCTGGTCTCGTCAATAACTATGGCTACACCTTC. Its protein product is CASRQTGSGLVNNYGYTF.

The chain uses TRBV6-1 and TRBJ1-5; D call uncertain. V dropped 8 bases and J dropped 0 bases, with 11 bases sitting between them. Looked up from germline, CDR1 is MNHNS and CDR2 is SASEGT. CDR3 length: 14 residues. DNA of the CDR3: TGTGCCAGCCGGGAGGGTATTAGCAATCAGCCCCAGCATTTT. Protein product: CASREGISNQPQHF.

V gene TRBV10-3 combines with J gene TRBJ2-5; D might be TRBD1 or TRBD2, each matching 5 bases. This CDR3 is 14 amino acids long. Trimming shortened V by 4 bases and J by 4 bases, and 13 bases separated the two germline ends. In germline, CDR1 is ENHRY, CDR2 SYGVKD. CDR3: CAISGAAGAETQYF. For the CDR3, the DNA is TGTGCCATCAGTGGGGCCGCCGGGGCAGAGACCCAGTACTTC.

The chain has TRBV4-1 and TRBJ1-4; 7 positions agree with TRBD1. The J segment lost 4 bases and the V segment lost 4 bases, leaving 12 bases of the junction unmatched. The CDR3 sequence is 17 residues long. In germline, CDR1 is MGHRA, CDR2 YSYEKL. Here the CDR3 DNA reads TGCGCCAGCAGCCCTTGGAGTTTGGGACAGTTTAATGAAAAACTGTTTTTT. Protein product: CASSPWSLGQFNEKLFF.